These 3 T cell receptor beta chains were all obtained from the same sample, sequenced in a study of OX40 agonist ivuxolimab in advanced cancers. Profiled with immunoSEQ multiplex PCR; TCRdb holds only in-frame clones, not every one. The sample lists some 50,000 clones, 80% to 90% seen once, with less than 3.5% in the top ten. This material consisted of CD4+ or CD8+ T cells sorted from blood, taken in a trial of the OX40 agonist ivuxolimab. These receptors came from an adult with an advanced solid tumor such as melanoma, head and neck, liver or kidney cancer.

The V and J genes are TRBV6-6 and TRBJ1-1, with D maybe TRBD1 (6 bases). This CDR3 region has 14 residues. The ends were cut back, 8 bases at V and 4 bases at J, with 17 bases in the middle. Germline V lookup: CDR1 MNHNY, CDR2 SVGAGI (reference sequence). This chain's CDR3 is CASHPTGTGTEAFF. Written as DNA, the CDR3 is TGTGCCAGCCACCCAACAGGGACGGGCACTGAAGCTTTCTTT.

This sequence joins TRBV7-6 and TRBJ2-1; 7 positions agree with TRBD1. CDR3 length: 15 residues. CDR1 and CDR2 from the germline V gene are SGHVS and FNYEAQ. V dropped 5 bases and J dropped 5; count of bases not matched to a gene: 9. DNA of the CDR3: TGTGCCAGCAGCCTGGCAGGTGACAGGGACAATGAGCAGTTCTTC. This sequence encodes CASSLAGDRDNEQFF.

V usage is TRBV7-9 and J usage is TRBJ1-5; D may be TRBD1 (5 bases). CDR3 length: 16 residues. Germline CDR1 SEHNR, CDR2 FQNEAQ (reference sequence). Trimming took off 5 bases at V and 2 bases at J, with 16 bases between the two ends. CDR3 bases: TGTGCCAGCAGCAGCGATGAAGGGGCTGGCAATCAGCCCCAGCATTTT. Protein sequence: CASSSDEGAGNQPQHF. The complete variable domain, with remaining parts taken from reference TRBV7-9 and TRBJ1-5, reads DTGVSQNPRHKITKRGQNVTFRCDPISEHNRLYWYRQTLGQGPEFLTYFQNEAQLEKSRLLSDRFSAERPKGSFSTLEIQRTEQGDSAMYLCASSSDEGAGNQPQHFGDGTRLSIL.